The 11 T cell receptor beta chains below were found in one sample sequenced in a study of Ad26.COV2.S vaccination and SARS-CoV-2 variants (TCRdb year 2021). Receptors were amplified or captured by the immunoSEQ multiplex PCR assay. The clones in this table, taken by TCRdb from immuneACCESS, are in-frame only. Not every clone is retained; where verified, under half of the shortfall comes from an unresolved V gene, and the cause of the rest is unknown. The table for this sample lists about 350,000 clones; 92% of them were counted only once. The ten largest make up 3.9% of the sample. What this sample's time point label stands for: individuals recovered from natural SARS-CoV-2 infection. The material was peripheral blood, obtained after recovery from COVID-19. Every receptor here comes from a human donor who had recovered from COVID-19.

The rearrangement links TRBV6-6 to TRBJ2-2; the D call may be TRBD1 or TRBD2 (5 bases each). Germline V gene sequence: CDR1 MNHNY, CDR2 SVGAGI (reference sequence). This CDR3 has 14 amino acids. Trimming removed 10 bases at V and 6 bases at J, with 18 bases between. CDR3 in amino acids: CATTPGLAPGELFF. The CDR3 nucleotides read TGTGCCACCACCCCGGGGCTAGCCCCCGGGGAGCTGTTTTTT.

The chain couples TRBV10-1 to TRBJ2-7, with 10 bases aligning to TRBD2. The CDR3 totals 16 residues. V dropped 0 bases and J dropped 5; count of bases not matched to a gene: 7. CDR1 is WNHNN and CDR2 is SYGVQD in the germline V gene (reference sequence). The CDR3 region is CASSESPSGGYHEQYF. CDR3 DNA: TGCGCCAGCAGTGAGTCCCCTAGCGGGGGTTACCACGAGCAGTACTTC.

The V gene is TRBV2, the J gene TRBJ2-2; tentatively, D is TRBD1 (5 bases). Germline CDR1 reads SNHLY; CDR2 reads FYNNEI. The CDR3 length is 13 residues. Trimming cost V 8 bases and J 3 bases, with 10 bases left between them. CDR3: CASRQSDTGELFF. CDR3 bases: TGTGCCAGCCGACAGTCAGACACCGGGGAGCTGTTTTTT.

The chain carries TRBV5-1 and TRBJ2-3, with 13 positions matching TRBD2. V was pared by 6 bases and J by 5 bases, with 6 bases of the junction left unmatched. The germline V gene has CDR1 SGHRS and CDR2 YFSETQ. The CDR3 spans 15 residues. CDR3 nucleotide sequence: TGCGCCAGCACCCCACTAGCGGGGGGGGGAGATACGCAGTATTTT. This sequence encodes CASTPLAGGGDTQYF.

This chain links TRBV2 with TRBJ2-7; the D is unclear. Trimming pared 7 bases from V and 3 bases from J, leaving 10 bases between. CDR1 is SNHLY, CDR2 FYNNEI, per germline. The CDR3 is 12 amino acids. The CDR3 is CASTLISYEQYF. The CDR3 DNA follows: TGTGCCAGCACCCTTATCAGCTACGAGCAGTACTTC.

This clone is a singleton in its sample. The chain links TRBV29-1 to TRBJ2-5, with D unclear. The CDR3 is made up of 13 amino acids. The V gene lost 4 bases and the J gene lost 5 bases, with 14 bases spanning the gap. CDR1 SQVTM and CDR2 ANQGSEA come from the germline V gene. The CDR3 DNA reads TGCAGCGTTGGTAGTAGGTCCAGGGAGACCCAGTACTTC. It translates to CSVGSRSRETQYF.

DNA for the CDR3: TGTGCCAGCAGTTACTACCTGACAGATTCACCCCTCCACTTT. It codes for CASSYYLTDSPLHF. The chain uses TRBV6-5 and TRBJ1-6, with a possible D match to TRBD1 (5 bases). Germline assignment: CDR1 MNHEY and CDR2 SVGAGI. V dropped 1 base and J dropped 8 bases, with 9 bases sitting between them. This CDR3 comprises 14 residues.

The chain combines TRBV11-2 with TRBJ2-2, with 10 bases identical to TRBD2. V shed 3 bases, J shed 6 bases, and the junction held 7 bases outside the gene matches. The germline V gene has CDR1 SGHAT and CDR2 FQNNGV. The CDR3 extends over 16 amino acids. The chain's CDR3 is CASSFSSGGVPGELFF. CDR3 in DNA: TGTGCCAGCAGCTTCTCTAGCGGGGGTGTTCCCGGGGAGCTGTTTTTT.

This chain links TRBV18 with TRBJ1-2, with D unresolved. This CDR3 spans 13 amino acids. With 0 bases removed from V and 7 bases from J, the gap between germline ends came to 9 bases. Germline values: CDR1 KGHSH, CDR2 LQKENI. The chain's CDR3 is CASSPPVVAGYTF. CDR3 in DNA: TGTGCCAGCTCACCACCGGTTGTAGCTGGCTACACCTTC.

The chain joins TRBV7-9 to TRBJ1-2, with 8 bases aligning to TRBD1. With 2 bases clipped from V and 6 bases from J, the junction kept 14 bases outside the gene matches. This CDR3 contains 17 residues. Germline V gene data show CDR1 as SEHNR and CDR2 as FQNEAQ (reference sequence). The CDR3 sequence: CASSLNSGGAGGDGYTF. The CDR3 DNA is TGTGCCAGCAGCTTAAATTCAGGGGGCGCAGGCGGTGATGGCTACACCTTC.

The chain employs TRBV9 and TRBJ1-1; 7 positions agree with TRBD1. CDR1 is SGDLS, CDR2 YYNGEE, per germline. The ends lost 4 bases at V and 5 bases at J; junction bases unmatched: 11. The CDR3 spans 15 residues. The CDR3 sequence: CASSPRQGVGTEAFF. The CDR3 nucleotides read TGTGCCAGCAGCCCCCGACAGGGAGTAGGGACTGAAGCTTTCTTT.